The sequence of this T cell receptor beta chain was determined in a study of radiotherapy plus CTLA-4 blockade in lung cancer. Study-level findings and limits: Tumor-origin TCR clones grew in blood after radiotherapy plus ipilimumab.

Germline CDR1 reads SGHRS; CDR2 reads YFSETQ. The CDR3 is 16 amino acids. Trimming at V came to 0 bases and at J to 1 base, leaving 6 bases not matched to a gene. About this clone itself: Its matching antigen is unknown.

Profiling relied on immunoSEQ multiplex PCR, and the TCRdb table lists in-frame clones only, not all of them. The sample comprises roughly 59,000 clones, under 75% of which are singletons, and roughly 8.7% rests with the top ten. This sequence was found in a human donor with non-small cell lung cancer whose response to radiotherapy plus ipilimumab could not be evaluated. The specimen was peripheral blood, collected from a patient treated with radiotherapy plus ipilimumab. The J gene is TRBJ2-5, the V gene TRBV5-1; 7 nucleotides match TRBD2. CDR3 nucleotide sequence: TGCGCCAGCAGCTTGGTTTTCAGGGAGGGCCAAGAGACCCAGTACTTC. This translates into CASSLVFREGQETQYF.